Sequencing of this T cell receptor beta chain was carried out in a study of blood T cell repertoires in COVID-19. The protocol was immunoSEQ multiplex PCR, while the TCRdb copy is restricted to in-frame clones and leaves out a portion. The data contain approximately 430,000 clones, just over 85% of them singletons. Trimming took off 6 bases at V and 0 bases at J, with 12 bases between the two ends. This CDR3 has 15 residues. Per germline, CDR1 MNHEY and CDR2 SVGAGI. This sequence joins TRBV6-5 and TRBJ2-1; tentatively, D is TRBD1 (6 bases). This clonotype was sampled from a woman aged 25-40 years with active or convalescent COVID-19. The sample consisted of peripheral blood. CDR3 nucleotide sequence: TGTGCCAGCAGATGGACGGACAGCTCCTACAATGAGCAGTTCTTC. This gives the protein CASRWTDSSYNEQFF.